This TCR beta chain was sequenced in a study of cytotoxic CD8 clonotypes in ibrutinib-treated CLL. Study observations and caveats: An increase in clonality occurred at ibrutinib response, followed by a return toward baseline at progression. Among the clonotypes, public ones were uncommon and contracted or held stable on treatment.

Cryopreserved PBMCs were the source of around 1.8 micrograms of genomic DNA, which went to TCR beta libraries. Concerning this clone itself: Its antigen is still unknown.

Some clones are missing from TCRdb's copy, which holds only in-frame ones; the method was immunoSEQ multiplex PCR. This table holds tens of thousands of clones, roughly 77% found once. Trimming stripped 4 bases from V and 8 bases from J, with 15 bases between. The germline V gene has CDR1 SGHNT and CDR2 YYREEE (reference sequence). The CDR3 contains 13 residues. The TCR was taken from a human donor with chronic lymphocytic leukemia. Sequenced material: PBMCs, taken after 12 months of ibrutinib treatment. The chain combines TRBV5-4 with TRBJ1-2, with D possibly being TRBD1 (6 bases). The CDR3 reads CASSAPGVSGYTF. The CDR3, as DNA: TGTGCCAGCAGCGCCCCAGGGGTTTCGGGCTACACCTTC.